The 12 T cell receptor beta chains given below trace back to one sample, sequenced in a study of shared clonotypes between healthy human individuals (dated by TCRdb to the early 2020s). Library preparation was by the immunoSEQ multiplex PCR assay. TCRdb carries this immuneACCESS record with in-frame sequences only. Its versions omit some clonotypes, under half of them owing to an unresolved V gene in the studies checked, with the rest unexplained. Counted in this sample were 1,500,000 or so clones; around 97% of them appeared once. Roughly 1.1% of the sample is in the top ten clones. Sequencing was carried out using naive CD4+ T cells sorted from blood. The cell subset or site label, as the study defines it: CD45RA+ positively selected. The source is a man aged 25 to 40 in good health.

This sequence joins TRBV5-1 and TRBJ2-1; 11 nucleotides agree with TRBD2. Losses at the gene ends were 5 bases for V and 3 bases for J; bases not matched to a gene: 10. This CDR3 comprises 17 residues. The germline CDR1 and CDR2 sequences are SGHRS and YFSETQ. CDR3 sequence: CASRLPTSGEFYNEQFF. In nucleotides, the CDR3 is TGCGCCAGCAGGTTACCGACTAGCGGGGAGTTCTACAATGAGCAGTTCTTC.

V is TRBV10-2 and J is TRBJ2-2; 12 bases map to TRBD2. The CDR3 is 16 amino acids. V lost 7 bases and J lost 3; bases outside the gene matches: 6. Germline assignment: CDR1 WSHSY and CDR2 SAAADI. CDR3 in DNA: TGCGCCAGCACTCGACTAGCGGGGGACCACACCGGGGAGCTGTTTTTT. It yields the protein CASTRLAGDHTGELFF.

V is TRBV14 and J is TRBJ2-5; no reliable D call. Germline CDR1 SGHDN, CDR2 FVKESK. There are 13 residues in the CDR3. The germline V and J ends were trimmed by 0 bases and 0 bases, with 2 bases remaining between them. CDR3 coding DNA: TGTGCCAGCAGCCAAGAGTACCAAGAGACCCAGTACTTC. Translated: CASSQEYQETQYF.

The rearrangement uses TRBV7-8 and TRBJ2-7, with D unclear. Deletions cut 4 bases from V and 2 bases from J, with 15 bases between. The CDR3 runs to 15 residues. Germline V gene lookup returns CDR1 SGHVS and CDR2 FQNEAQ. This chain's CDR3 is CASSSSAVSAYEQYF. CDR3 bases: TGTGCCAGCAGCTCTTCAGCCGTCTCGGCCTACGAGCAGTACTTC.

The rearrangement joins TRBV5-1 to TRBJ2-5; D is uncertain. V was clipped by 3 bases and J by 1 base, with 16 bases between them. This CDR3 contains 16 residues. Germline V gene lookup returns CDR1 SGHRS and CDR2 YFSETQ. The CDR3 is CASSSHPINVQETQYF. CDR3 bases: TGCGCCAGCAGCTCGCATCCTATAAACGTCCAAGAGACCCAGTACTTC. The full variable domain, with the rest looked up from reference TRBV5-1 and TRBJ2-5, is KAGVTQTPRYLIKTRGQQVTLSCSPISGHRSVSWYQQTPGQGLQFLFEYFSETQRNKGNFPGRFSGRQFSNSRSEMNVSTLELGDSALYLCASSSHPINVQETQYFGPGTRLLVL.

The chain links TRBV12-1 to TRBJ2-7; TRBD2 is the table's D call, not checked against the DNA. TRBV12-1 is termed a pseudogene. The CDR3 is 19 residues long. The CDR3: CASSSLGLGLSGGSYEQYF. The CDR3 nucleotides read TGTGCCAGCAGCTCCCTAGGCTTGGGCCTTAGCGGGGGCTCCTACGAGCAGTACTTC.

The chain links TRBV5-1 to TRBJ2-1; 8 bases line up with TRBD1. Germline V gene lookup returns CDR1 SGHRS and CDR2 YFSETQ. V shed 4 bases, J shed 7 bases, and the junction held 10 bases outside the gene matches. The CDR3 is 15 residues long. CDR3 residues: CASSMTGVEGNEQFF. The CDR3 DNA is TGCGCCAGCAGCATGACAGGGGTGGAGGGTAATGAGCAGTTCTTC. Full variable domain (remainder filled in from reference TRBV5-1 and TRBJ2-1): KAGVTQTPRYLIKTRGQQVTLSCSPISGHRSVSWYQQTPGQGLQFLFEYFSETQRNKGNFPGRFSGRQFSNSRSEMNVSTLELGDSALYLCASSMTGVEGNEQFFGPGTRLTVL.

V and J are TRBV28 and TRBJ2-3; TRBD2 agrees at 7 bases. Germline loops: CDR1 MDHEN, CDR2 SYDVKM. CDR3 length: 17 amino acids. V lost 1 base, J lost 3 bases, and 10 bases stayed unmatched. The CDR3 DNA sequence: TGTGCCAGCAGTTTATCCCCATGGCGGGAGAAAACAGATACGCAGTATTTT. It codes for CASSLSPWREKTDTQYF.

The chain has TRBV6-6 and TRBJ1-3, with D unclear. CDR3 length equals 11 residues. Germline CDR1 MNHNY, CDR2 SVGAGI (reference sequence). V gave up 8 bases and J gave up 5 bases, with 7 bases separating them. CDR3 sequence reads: CASGSRNTIYF. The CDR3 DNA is TGTGCCAGCGGTAGCCGAAACACCATATATTTT.

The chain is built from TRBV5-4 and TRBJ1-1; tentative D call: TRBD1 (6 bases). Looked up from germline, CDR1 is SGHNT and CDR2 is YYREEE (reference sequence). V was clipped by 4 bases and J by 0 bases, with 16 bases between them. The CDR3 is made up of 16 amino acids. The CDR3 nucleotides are TGTGCCAGCAGCCCCGACTTAGGGGGGATGAACACTGAAGCTTTCTTT. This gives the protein CASSPDLGGMNTEAFF.

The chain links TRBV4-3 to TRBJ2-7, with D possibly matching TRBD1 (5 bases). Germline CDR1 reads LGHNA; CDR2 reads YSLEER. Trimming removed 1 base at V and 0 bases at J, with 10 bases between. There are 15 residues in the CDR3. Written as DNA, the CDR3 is TGCGCCAGCAGCCAAGGACAGCAAAGCTCCTACGAGCAGTACTTC. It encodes CASSQGQQSSYEQYF.

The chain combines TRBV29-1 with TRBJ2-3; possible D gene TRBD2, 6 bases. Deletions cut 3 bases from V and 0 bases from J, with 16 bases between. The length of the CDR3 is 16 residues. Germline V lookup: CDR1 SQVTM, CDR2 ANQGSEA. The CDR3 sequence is CSVDGARDGSTDTQYF. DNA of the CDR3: TGCAGCGTTGATGGGGCGCGGGACGGGAGCACAGATACGCAGTATTTT.